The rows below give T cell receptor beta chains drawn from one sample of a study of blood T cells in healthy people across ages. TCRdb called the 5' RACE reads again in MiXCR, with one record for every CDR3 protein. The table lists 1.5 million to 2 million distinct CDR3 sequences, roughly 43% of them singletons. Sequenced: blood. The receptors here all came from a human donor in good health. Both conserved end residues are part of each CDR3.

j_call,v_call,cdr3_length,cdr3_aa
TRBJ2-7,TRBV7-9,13,CASSLDGAGEQYF
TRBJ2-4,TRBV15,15,CATSARTGSKNIQYF
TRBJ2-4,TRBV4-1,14,CASSHFLAKNIQYF
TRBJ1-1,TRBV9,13,CASSVVGDTEAFF
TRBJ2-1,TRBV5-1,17,CASSSLTSGASYNEQFF
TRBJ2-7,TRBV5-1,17,CASSITPGGGQTYEQYF
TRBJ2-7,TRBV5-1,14,CASSREGGVYEQYF
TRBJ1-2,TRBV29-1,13,CSVEDLKGYGYTF
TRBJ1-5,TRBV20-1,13,CSASTGGNQPQHF
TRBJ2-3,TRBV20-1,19,CSATNTMFGTSGFTDTQYF
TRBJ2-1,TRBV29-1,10,CSVDYPSPFF
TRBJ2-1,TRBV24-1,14,CATSDPDGYNEQFF
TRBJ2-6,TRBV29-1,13,CSVGGAGANVLTF
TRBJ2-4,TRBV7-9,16,CASSFTEKLAKNIQYF
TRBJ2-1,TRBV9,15,CASSPNSGAYNEQFF
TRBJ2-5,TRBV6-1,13,CASSEGWGMTQYF
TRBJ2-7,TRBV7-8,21,CASSSYWTGGVYPPLLRGQYF
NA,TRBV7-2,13,CASSLFAAYEQYF
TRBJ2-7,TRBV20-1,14,CSASMAGFSYEQYF
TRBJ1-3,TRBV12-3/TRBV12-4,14,CASSRQGSGNTIYF
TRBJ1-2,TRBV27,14,CASSLSRTNYGYTF
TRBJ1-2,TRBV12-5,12,CASGPREDGYTF
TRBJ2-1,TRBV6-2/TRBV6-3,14,CASRYGGSSDEQFF
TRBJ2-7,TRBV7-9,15,CASSYTRDFSYEQYF
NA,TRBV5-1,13,CASGREALNEQYF
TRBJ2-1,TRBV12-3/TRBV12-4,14,CASNIAASYNEQFF
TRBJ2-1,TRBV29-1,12,CSVEAGWDEQFF
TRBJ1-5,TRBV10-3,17,CAISESEGTVSNQPQHF
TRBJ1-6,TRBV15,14,CATSLWGGNSPLHF
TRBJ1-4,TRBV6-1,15,CASKDRPRANEKLFF
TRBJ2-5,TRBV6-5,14,CASSYIAGLETQYF
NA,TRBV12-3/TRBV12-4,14,CASSQVGVLREQYF
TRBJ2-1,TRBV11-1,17,CASSSGVLGPVRSPQFF
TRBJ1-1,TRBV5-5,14,CASALDLVNTEAFF
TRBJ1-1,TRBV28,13,CASSLGQTYEAFF
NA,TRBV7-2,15,CASSRNSGGALEQYF
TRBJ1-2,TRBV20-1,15,CSATQPKQGSYGYTF
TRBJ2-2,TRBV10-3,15,CAISESGGVTGELFF
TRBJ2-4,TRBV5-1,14,CASSLAQGKNIQYF
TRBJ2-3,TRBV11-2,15,CASSREGHPTDTQYF
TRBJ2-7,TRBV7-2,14,CASSFNPGAYEQYF
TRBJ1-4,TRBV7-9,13,CASSSPPGQQWFF
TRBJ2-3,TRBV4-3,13,CASSQDHGDTQYF
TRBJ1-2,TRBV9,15,CASSETVAGRNGYTF
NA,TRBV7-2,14,CASSFRGLGETQYF
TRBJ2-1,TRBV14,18,CASSQEGWRGGSYNEQFF
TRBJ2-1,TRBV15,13,CATSSGGAGEQFF
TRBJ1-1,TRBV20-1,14,CSARDRVGFPEAFF
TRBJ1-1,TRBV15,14,CATSGDRVNTEAFF
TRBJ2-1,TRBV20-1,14,CSARTVHYSREQFF
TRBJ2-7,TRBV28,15,CASTLRGSDSGEQYF
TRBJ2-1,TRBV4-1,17,CASSQDFSRSSYNEQFF